A selection of T cell receptor beta chains follows, all from one sample in a study of T-cell reconstitution after alpha-beta-depleted transplantation in children. TCRdb passed the PCR reads through MiXCR, listing each CDR3 protein once. The sample has 750,000 to 950,000 distinct CDR3 sequences, roughly 15% seen once. Sequenced material: PBMCs, mostly from graft donor cells, taken 360 days after TCRalphabeta/CD19-depleted stem cell transplant. All receptors come from a male patient younger than 18 who had a stem cell transplant for acute lymphoblastic leukemia, so the T cells may come from the graft donor. Both conserved end residues are part of each CDR3. Each record gives: J gene, D gene, CDR3 length, V gene, clone size, CDR3 DNA, CDR3 protein. D genes are given only for firm matches. Not every row has a clone size; where given, it reads once, few, many or a size class.

>TRBJ2-3|-|14|TRBV3-1|-
TGTGCCAGCAGCCATCCCTGGCCTGGAGATACGCAGTATTTT
CASSHPWPGDTQYF
>TRBJ2-1|TRBD2|15|TRBV14|few
TGTGCCAGCAGCTTCGGACTAGCAGGAGACAATGAGCAGTTCTTC
CASSFGLAGDNEQFF
>TRBJ2-2|TRBD1|13|TRBV29-1|-
TGCAGCGTGGGGACAGGACGCACCGGGGAGCTGTTTTTT
CSVGTGRTGELFF
>TRBJ2-1|TRBD2|16|TRBV9|-
TGTGCCAGCAGCACCAGACTAGCGGGGCGCCTGGGTGAGCAGTTCTTC
CASSTRLAGRLGEQFF
>TRBJ2-3|TRBD2|16|TRBV10-3|few
TGTGCCATCAGTGAGTCTAGCGGGAGGGGCACAGATACGCAGTATTTT
CAISESSGRGTDTQYF
>TRBJ2-3|-|10|TRBV12-3/TRBV12-4|few
TGTGCCAGCGGCTCGGATACGCAGTATTTT
CASGSDTQYF
>TRBJ2-3|TRBD2|16|TRBV3-1|few
TGTGCCAGCAGCCACGACTTAGCGGGAGGCACAGATACGCAGTATTTT
CASSHDLAGGTDTQYF
>TRBJ2-1|TRBD2|14|TRBV20-1|many
TGCAGTGCTAGATTCCCTAGCGGGAGCGATGAGCAGTTCTTC
CSARFPSGSDEQFF
>TRBJ2-7|-|14|TRBV18|few
TGTGCCAGCTCACCTCCGGGACATTTCTACGAGCAGTACTTC
CASSPPGHFYEQYF
>TRBJ1-5|-|13|TRBV12-3/TRBV12-4|-
TGTGCCAGCGGGGGAGGGTCAAATCAGCCCCAGCATTTT
CASGGGSNQPQHF
>TRBJ2-3|-|20|TRBV4-1|few
TGCGCCAGCAGCCAAGGTCGTTATGGCTCCATCGGCAGACGGCAAGATACGCAGTATTTT
CASSQGRYGSIGRRQDTQYF
>TRBJ1-2|-|15|TRBV6-1|few
TGTGCCAGCAGGTCCGAACGCGTCGGGGGGTATGGCTACACCTTC
CASRSERVGGYGYTF
>TRBJ2-6|TRBD1|13|TRBV29-1|many
TGCAGCGTCAGGGGGACGGGGGCCAACGTCCTGACTTTC
CSVRGTGANVLTF
>TRBJ2-7|-|14|TRBV6-5|-
TGTGCCAGCAGTTACAACAGGGAGCGCTACGAGCAGTACTTC
CASSYNRERYEQYF
>TRBJ2-1|TRBD2|16|TRBV11-1|-
TGTGCCAGCAGCCACCAAACTAGCGGGGGATACAATGAGCAGTTCTTC
CASSHQTSGGYNEQFF
>TRBJ2-7|-|13|TRBV7-8|-
TGTGCCAGCAGCTTTGAACGACATTACGAGCAGTACTTC
CASSFERHYEQYF
>TRBJ2-7|TRBD2|14|TRBV12-3/TRBV12-4|-
TGTGCCAGCAGGGCCCGGGACTACTCCTACGAGCAGTACTTC
CASRARDYSYEQYF
>TRBJ1-2|-|14|TRBV29-1|few
TGCAGCGTGCGAGCCCTGAAAGCTAACTATGGCTACACCTTC
CSVRALKANYGYTF
>TRBJ2-5|TRBD1|15|TRBV6-1|few
TGTGCCAGCAGGGCTCTTTCGGGACAGAAAGAGACCCAGTACTTC
CASRALSGQKETQYF
>TRBJ2-1|-|16|TRBV29-1|few
TGCAGCGTTGTAGTAACAAGGATCTCCAACTACAATGAGCAGTTCTTC
CSVVVTRISNYNEQFF
>TRBJ2-5|TRBD2|16|TRBV6-5|many
TGTGCCAGCAGTCATCGACTAGCGCGGTCACAAGAGACCCAGTACTTC
CASSHRLARSQETQYF
>TRBJ2-5|TRBD2|14|TRBV6-5|many
TGTGCCAGCAGCACTAGCGGGAGTGTGGAGACCCAGTACTTC
CASSTSGSVETQYF
>TRBJ2-1|TRBD1|15|TRBV19|-
TGTGCCAGTAGCTTTGGGACAGGGGACTACAATGAGCAGTTCTTC
CASSFGTGDYNEQFF
>TRBJ2-5|-|15|TRBV5-1|-
TGCGCCAGCAGTTCTCTCGGGACCGTCTGGGAGACCCAGTACTTC
CASSSLGTVWETQYF
>TRBJ2-5|TRBD1|17|TRBV24-1|-
TGTGCCACCAGTGATTTCCCCCGGGACAGGGTTCAAGAGACCCAGTACTTC
CATSDFPRDRVQETQYF
>TRBJ2-7|-|14|TRBV4-1|-
TGCGCCAGCAGCCCTCCCGGGATACCTTTCGAGCAGTACTTC
CASSPPGIPFEQYF
>TRBJ2-5|-|11|TRBV18|many
TGTGCCAGCTCACGACTAGAGACCCAGTACTTC
CASSRLETQYF
>TRBJ2-7|-|13|TRBV30|-
TGTGCCTGGAGTCCCGAATCTCGCTACGAGCAGTACTTC
CAWSPESRYEQYF
>TRBJ2-7|-|15|TRBV6-1|-
TGTGCCAGCAGGAGGGGGAGCGGGCTAGCCTACGAGCAGTACTTC
CASRRGSGLAYEQYF
>TRBJ2-7|-|18|TRBV5-1|-
TGCGCCAGCAGCTTGGCGGACGGAGGGCCAACCCTTTCCGGCGAGCAGTACTTC
CASSLADGGPTLSGEQYF
>TRBJ2-1|TRBD2|16|TRBV5-1|many
TGCGCCAGCAGCTTACCTAGCGGGAGTATAATCGATGAGCAGTTCTTC
CASSLPSGSIIDEQFF
>TRBJ2-7|-|15|TRBV7-9|few
TGTGCCAGCAGCTTAGGTATCGGCTACTCCTACGAGCAGTACTTC
CASSLGIGYSYEQYF
>TRBJ2-1|TRBD2|15|TRBV10-3|-
TGTGCCATCACGACTAGCGGGACCGCCTACAATGAGCAGTTCTTC
CAITTSGTAYNEQFF
>TRBJ1-4|-|15|TRBV6-4|-
TGTGCCAGCAGCTTACCCAGTGCAACTAATGAAAAACTGTTTTTT
CASSLPSATNEKLFF
>TRBJ2-7|TRBD1|20|TRBV12-3/TRBV12-4|-
TGTGCCAGCAGTTTCCCGAAGGCAGGGGGCTATGGCGCCTGGGTGGTCGAGCAGTACTTC
CASSFPKAGGYGAWVVEQYF
>TRBJ1-5|-|16|TRBV6-1|few
TGTGCCAGCAGTGAGGTAACAGGGAATAGCAATCAGCCCCAGCATTTT
CASSEVTGNSNQPQHF
>TRBJ1-2|-|15|TRBV3-1|few
TGTGCCAGCAGCCAAGTGTTGAGGGGGAACTATGGCTACACCTTC
CASSQVLRGNYGYTF
>TRBJ2-4|-|15|TRBV12-3/TRBV12-4|-
TGTGCCAGCAGTTTAGGAGGGTATGGCAAAAACATTCAGTACTTC
CASSLGGYGKNIQYF
>TRBJ2-3|-|15|TRBV12-3/TRBV12-4|-
TGTGCCAGCATCGGGGGTGCGGTAAGCACAGATACGCAGTATTTT
CASIGGAVSTDTQYF
>TRBJ2-1|-|10|TRBV20-1|few
TGCAGTGCCAGACCCAATGAGCAGTTCTTC
CSARPNEQFF
>TRBJ1-1|-|14|TRBV20-1|-
TGCAGTGCCGCTCGGGGGAGTGAGAACACTGAAGCTTTCTTT
CSAARGSENTEAFF
>TRBJ1-2|-|12|TRBV29-1|-
TGCAGCGTTGACCTCGTGCGGGATGGCTACACCTTC
CSVDLVRDGYTF
>TRBJ2-3|-|14|TRBV20-1|many
TGCAGTGCTTCGGCAGGGACGGGGACAGATACGCAGTATTTT
CSASAGTGTDTQYF
>TRBJ2-2|-|15|TRBV14|-
TGTGCCAGCAGCCAGGTAGCGGCGAACACCGGGGAGCTGTTTTTT
CASSQVAANTGELFF
>TRBJ2-2|-|14|TRBV12-3/TRBV12-4|-
TGTGCCAGCACCCTCACTACCATCACCGGGGAGCTGTTTTTT
CASTLTTITGELFF
>TRBJ1-3|-|15|TRBV7-9|few
TGTGCCAGCAGCTTAAGAGGGGGCTCTGGAAACACCATATATTTT
CASSLRGGSGNTIYF
>TRBJ2-5|TRBD1|15|TRBV20-1|few
TGCAGTCCCACCCCCGGACAGGGAACCTTCAAGACCCAGTACTTC
CSPTPGQGTFKTQYF
>TRBJ2-7|-|14|TRBV7-9|many
TGTGCCAGCAGCCTCCCCCATTCGAAGTACGAGCAGTACTTC
CASSLPHSKYEQYF
>TRBJ2-2|TRBD2|15|TRBV7-8|few
TGTGCCAGCAGCTTAGGACTAGCGACGACCGGGGAGCTGTTTTTT
CASSLGLATTGELFF
>TRBJ2-7|TRBD2|16|TRBV5-1|few
TGCGCCAGCACCCCCGGTAGCGGGATATTGTACTACGAGCAGTACTTC
CASTPGSGILYYEQYF